Listed below are T cell receptor beta chains from one sample, sequenced in a study of response to subunit inactivated influenza vaccine. MiXCR, run by TCRdb on the RT-PCR reads, gives a single entry per CDR3 protein. This sample has 500,000 to 600,000 distinct CDR3 sequences; roughly 10% occur once, and the top ten carry roughly 10%. Sequenced here: PBMCs from blood, sampled on the day of vaccination. Source of these receptors: a man aged 50-59 years who received an inactivated influenza vaccine. Each CDR3 is given with its conserved first and last residue. Fields, in order: J gene, V gene, clone size, D gene, CDR3 protein, CDR3 DNA. The D gene is left open where the match is weak. Expanded clones are given a class, and other clones once, few, many or no size at all.

TRBJ2-1	TRBV4-1	few	-	CASSQTRTLKIYNEQFF	TGCGCCAGCAGCCAAACTCGGACCCTTAAGATCTACAATGAGCAGTTCTTC
TRBJ1-2	TRBV6-1	-	TRBD1	CASSENFRQGAPGYSGYTF	TGTGCCAGCAGTGAAAACTTTCGGCAGGGGGCCCCCGGGTATTCTGGCTACACCTTC
TRBJ1-1	TRBV4-3	few	-	CASSQLAGAEAFF	TGCGCCAGCAGCCAACTCGCCGGCGCTGAAGCTTTCTTT
TRBJ2-7	TRBV29-1	-	-	CSALRSAGEQYF	TGCAGCGCCCTCCGGTCCGCGGGCGAGCAGTACTTC
TRBJ2-3	TRBV27	-	-	CASRALGTQYF	TGTGCCAGCAGGGCCTTGGGCACGCAGTATTTT
TRBJ1-5	TRBV10-3	-	-	CAISDRIFNDQPQHF	TGTGCCATCAGCGACAGAATCTTTAATGATCAGCCCCAGCATTTT
TRBJ1-5	TRBV19	many	-	CASSISVNQPQHF	TGTGCCAGTAGTATATCGGTAAATCAGCCCCAGCATTTT
TRBJ1-4	TRBV6-1	-	TRBD1	CASSTGTALNEKLFF	TGTGCCAGCAGTACCGGGACAGCGCTTAATGAAAAACTGTTTTTT
TRBJ2-2	TRBV6-7	-	TRBD1	CASSSWTGVPGELFF	TGTGCCAGCAGTTCCTGGACAGGGGTCCCCGGGGAGCTGTTTTTT
TRBJ1-1	TRBV7-2	-	TRBD1	CASSYRGWNTEAFF	TGTGCCAGCAGCTACAGGGGGTGGAACACTGAAGCTTTCTTT
TRBJ1-2	TRBV5-1	few	-	CASSSTRGGYTF	TGCGCCAGCAGCAGTACCCGGGGTGGCTACACCTTC
TRBJ2-2	TRBV29-1	many	-	CSVLTGMNTGELFF	TGCAGCGTCCTAACGGGGATGAACACCGGGGAGCTGTTTTTT
TRBJ2-3	TRBV20-1	few	-	CCARDPRGGTDTQYF	TGCTGTGCTAGAGATCCGAGGGGCGGCACAGATACGCAGTATTTT
TRBJ2-1	TRBV30	few	-	CACWSHSYNEQFF	TGTGCCTGCTGGTCACACTCCTACAATGAGCAGTTCTTC
TRBJ2-5	TRBV3-1	few	TRBD2	CASSLGWLAAQETQYF	TGTGCCAGCAGCCTCGGTTGGCTAGCGGCGCAAGAGACCCAGTACTTC
TRBJ2-3	TRBV4-2	-	-	CASSQDSQLSTDTQYF	TGTGCCAGCAGCCAAGACAGCCAGCTATCCACAGATACGCAGTATTTT
TRBJ2-7	TRBV3-1	few	TRBD1	CASSPLTGFSYEQYF	TGTGCCAGCAGCCCCCTGACAGGGTTCTCCTACGAGCAGTACTTC
TRBJ2-5	TRBV29-1	-	-	CSVFRQQRETQYF	TGCAGCGTTTTTAGGCAGCAACGAGAGACCCAGTACTTC
TRBJ2-7	TRBV20-1	-	TRBD2	CSALAGLAGLYEQYF	TGCAGTGCCCTCGCTGGACTAGCGGGTCTCTACGAGCAGTACTTC
TRBJ2-3	TRBV4-1	few	-	CASSLLRPSTDTQYF	TGCGCCAGCAGCCTCTTGCGGCCTAGCACAGATACGCAGTATTTT
TRBJ1-2	TRBV6-6	-	-	CATYDGGFRYTF	TGTGCCACCTACGACGGAGGTTTTCGCTACACCTTC
TRBJ2-1	TRBV5-1	many	-	CASSLSGGVYNEQFF	TGCGCCAGCAGCCTCTCGGGGGGCGTCTACAATGAGCAGTTCTTC
TRBJ1-1	TRBV5-1	-	-	CASSLTAGTANTEAFF	TGCGCCAGCAGCTTGACCGCCGGGACGGCGAACACTGAAGCTTTCTTT
TRBJ1-1	TRBV6-2/TRBV6-3	few	-	CASSYSNTGTVGAFF	TGTGCCAGCAGTTACTCGAATACGGGAACGGTAGGAGCTTTCTTT
TRBJ2-7	TRBV19	many	-	CASSKGQASYEQYF	TGTGCCAGTAGTAAGGGGCAGGCCTCCTACGAGCAGTACTTC
TRBJ2-1	TRBV29-1	few	-	CSVDKTGWGEQFF	TGCAGCGTGGATAAAACAGGTTGGGGTGAGCAGTTCTTC
TRBJ2-3	TRBV7-9	-	-	CASTLTGPSTDTQYF	TGTGCCAGCACCCTAACCGGACCCAGCACAGATACGCAGTATTTT
TRBJ2-3	TRBV29-1	few	-	CSVTSLWDTQYF	TGCAGCGTTACGTCTCTTTGGGATACGCAGTATTTT
TRBJ2-2	TRBV7-2	-	-	CASSRRGDTGELFF	TGTGCCAGCAGCCGCAGGGGTGACACCGGGGAGCTGTTTTTT